This TCR beta chain was retrieved from a study of cytomegalovirus exposure and HLA in healthy donors. Despite likely unrecorded immune exposures, the donors were nominally healthy at the time of sampling. The PCR used 60 Vbeta and 13 Jbeta primers. Libraries were prepared by immunoSEQ multiplex PCR; TCRdb keeps only in-frame clonotypes and omits some of them. The data hold 100,000 to 150,000 clones, with about four fifths observed a single time. V was clipped by 8 bases and J by 2 bases; unmatched bases: 10. The CDR3 sequence is 15 residues long. From germline, CDR1 is MNHNS and CDR2 SASEGT. The origin of this receptor is a man aged 18-30 years in good health and CMV-seronegative. The genes are TRBV6-1 and TRBJ1-1; 8 positions agree with TRBD1. Specimen: PBMCs. The CDR3 loop reads CASFVNRGSNTEAFF. The CDR3 DNA reads TGTGCCAGCTTCGTCAACAGGGGGTCTAACACTGAAGCTTTCTTT.